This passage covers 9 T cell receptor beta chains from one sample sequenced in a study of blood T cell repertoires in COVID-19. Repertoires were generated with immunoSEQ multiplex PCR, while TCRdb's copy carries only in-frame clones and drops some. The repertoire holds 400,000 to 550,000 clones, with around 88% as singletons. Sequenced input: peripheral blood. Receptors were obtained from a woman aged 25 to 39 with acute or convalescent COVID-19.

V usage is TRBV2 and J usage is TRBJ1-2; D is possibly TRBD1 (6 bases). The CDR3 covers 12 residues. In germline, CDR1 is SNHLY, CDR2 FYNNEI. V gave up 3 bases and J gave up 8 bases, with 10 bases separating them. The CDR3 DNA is TGTGCCAGCAGTGAGAACAGGGCCGGCTACACCTTC. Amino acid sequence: CASSENRAGYTF.

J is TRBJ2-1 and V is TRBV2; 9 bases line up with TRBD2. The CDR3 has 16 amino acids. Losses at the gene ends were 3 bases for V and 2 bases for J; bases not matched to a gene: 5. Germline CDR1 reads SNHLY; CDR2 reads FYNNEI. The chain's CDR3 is CASSDSGGGAYNEQFF. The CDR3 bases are TGTGCCAGCAGTGATTCGGGCGGGGGGGCCTACAATGAGCAGTTCTTC.

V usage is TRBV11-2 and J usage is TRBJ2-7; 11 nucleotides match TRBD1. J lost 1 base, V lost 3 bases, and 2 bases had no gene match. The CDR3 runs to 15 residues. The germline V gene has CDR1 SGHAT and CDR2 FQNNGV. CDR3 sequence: CASSLDRGPSYEQYF. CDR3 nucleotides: TGTGCCAGCAGCTTGGACAGGGGGCCTTCCTACGAGCAGTACTTC. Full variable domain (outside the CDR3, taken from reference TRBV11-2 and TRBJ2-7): EAGVAQSPRYKIIEKRQSVAFWCNPISGHATLYWYQQILGQGPKLLIQFQNNGVVDDSQLPKDRFSAERLKGVDSTLKIQPAKLEDSAVYLCASSLDRGPSYEQYFGPGTRLTVT.

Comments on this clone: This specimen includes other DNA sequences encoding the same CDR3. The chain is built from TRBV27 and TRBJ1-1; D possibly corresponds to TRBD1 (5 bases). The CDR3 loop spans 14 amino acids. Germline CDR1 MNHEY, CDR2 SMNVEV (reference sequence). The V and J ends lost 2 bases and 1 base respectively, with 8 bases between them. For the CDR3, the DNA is TGTGCCAGCAGTTTACGGGGGACGAACACTGAAGCTTTCTTT. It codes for CASSLRGTNTEAFF.

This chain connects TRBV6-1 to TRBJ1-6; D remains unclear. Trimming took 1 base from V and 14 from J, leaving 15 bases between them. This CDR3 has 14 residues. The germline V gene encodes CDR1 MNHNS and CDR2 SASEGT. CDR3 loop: CASSEGPGNSALHF. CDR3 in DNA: TGTGCCAGCAGTGAAGGGCCCGGGAACTCGGCCCTCCACTTT.

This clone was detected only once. The CDR3 spells CASSEPGTGRRGYTF. The CDR3 DNA is TGTGCCAGCAGTGAGCCGGGGACAGGCCGACGAGGCTACACCTTC. The V gene is TRBV6-1, the J gene TRBJ1-2, with 8 bases aligning to TRBD1. With 3 bases clipped from V and 8 bases from J, the junction kept 11 bases outside the gene matches. CDR1 and CDR2 from the germline V gene are MNHNS and SASEGT. The CDR3 consists of 15 residues.

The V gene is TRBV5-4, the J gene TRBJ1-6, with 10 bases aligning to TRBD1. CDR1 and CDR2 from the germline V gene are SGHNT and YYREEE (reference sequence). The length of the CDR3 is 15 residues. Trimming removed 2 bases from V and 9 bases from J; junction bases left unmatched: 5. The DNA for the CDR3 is TGTGCCAGCAGCTTAACCGGGACAGGGGTTTCACCCCTCCACTTT. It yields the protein CASSLTGTGVSPLHF.

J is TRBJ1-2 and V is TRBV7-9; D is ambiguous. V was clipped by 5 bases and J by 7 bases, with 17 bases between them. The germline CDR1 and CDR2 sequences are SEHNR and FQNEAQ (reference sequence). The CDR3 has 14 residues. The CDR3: CASSPLNPGAGYTF. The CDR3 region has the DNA TGTGCCAGCAGCCCTCTCAACCCGGGAGCTGGCTACACCTTC. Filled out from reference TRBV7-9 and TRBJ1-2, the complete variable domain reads DTGVSQNPRHKITKRGQNVTFRCDPISEHNRLYWYRQTLGQGPEFLTYFQNEAQLEKSRLLSDRFSAERPKGSFSTLEIQRTEQGDSAMYLCASSPLNPGAGYTFGSGTRLTVV.

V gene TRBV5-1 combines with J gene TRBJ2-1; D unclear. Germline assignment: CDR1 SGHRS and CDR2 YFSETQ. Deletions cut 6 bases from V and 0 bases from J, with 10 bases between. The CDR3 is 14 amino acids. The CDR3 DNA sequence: TGCGCCAGCACGGAAAGCGACTCCTACAATGAGCAGTTCTTC. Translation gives CASTESDSYNEQFF.